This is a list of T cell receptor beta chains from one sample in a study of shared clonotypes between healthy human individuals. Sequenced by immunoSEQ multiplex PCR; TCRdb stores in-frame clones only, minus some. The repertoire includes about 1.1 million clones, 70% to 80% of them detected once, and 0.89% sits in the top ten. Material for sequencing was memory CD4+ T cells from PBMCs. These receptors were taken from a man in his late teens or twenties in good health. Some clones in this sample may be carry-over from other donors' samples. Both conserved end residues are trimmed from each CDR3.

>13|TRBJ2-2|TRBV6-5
ASRSSASSTGELF
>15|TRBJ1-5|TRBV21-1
ASSKGGHGPSDQPQH
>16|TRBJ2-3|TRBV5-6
ASSTDRAGGARADTQY
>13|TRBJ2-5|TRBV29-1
SVEWLERVQETQY
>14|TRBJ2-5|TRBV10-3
AISGTSGPAQETQY
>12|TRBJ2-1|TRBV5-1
ASSSGTDYNEQF
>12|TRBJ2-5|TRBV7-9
ASSFRGGKETQY
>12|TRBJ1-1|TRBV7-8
ASSLVGTNTEAF
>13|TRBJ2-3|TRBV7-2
ASSFGGAGTDTQY
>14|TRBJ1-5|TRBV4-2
ASSHIDRGPNQPQH
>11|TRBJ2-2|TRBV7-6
ASSLAMTGELF
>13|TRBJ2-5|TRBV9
ASSPRGQGQETQY
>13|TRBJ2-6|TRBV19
ASKGVGSGANVLT
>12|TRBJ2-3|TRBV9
ASSVEGNSDTQY
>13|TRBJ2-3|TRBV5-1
ASGRLGGAGDTQY
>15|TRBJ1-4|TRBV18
ASSLNEGQGLIEKLF
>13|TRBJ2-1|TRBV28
ASSFPSRSYNEQF
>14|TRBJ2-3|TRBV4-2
ASSQFGLAGADTQY
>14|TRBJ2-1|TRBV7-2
ASSPQPLGSNNEQF
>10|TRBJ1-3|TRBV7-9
ASSSEGNTIY
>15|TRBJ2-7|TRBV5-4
ASSLGGTSGPSYEQY
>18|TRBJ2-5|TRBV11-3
ASSLGLAGVVSQHQETQY
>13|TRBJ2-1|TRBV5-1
ASSERTTSYNEQF
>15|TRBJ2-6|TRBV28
ASSLPGLSSGANVLT
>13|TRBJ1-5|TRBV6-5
ASSSLGQGYQPQH
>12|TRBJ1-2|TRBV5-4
ASRRTGSNYGYT
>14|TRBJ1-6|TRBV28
ASSQPRVRVASPLH
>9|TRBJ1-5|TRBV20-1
SAGGEQPQH
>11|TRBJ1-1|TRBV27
ASSFGVGTEAF
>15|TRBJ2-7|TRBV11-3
ASSPEGGRDHPYEQY
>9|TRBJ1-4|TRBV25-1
ASSSVLELF
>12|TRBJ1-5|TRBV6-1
ASNRDRYNQPQH
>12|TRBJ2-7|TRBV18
ASSPGQGSYEQY
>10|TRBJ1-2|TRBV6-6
ASSIDNYGYT
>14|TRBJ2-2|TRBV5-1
ASSLAPKQNTGELF
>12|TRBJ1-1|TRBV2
ASIVGRLNTEAF
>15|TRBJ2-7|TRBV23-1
ASSHLSLLRRGYEQY
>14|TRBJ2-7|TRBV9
ASSVAGGTHSYEQY
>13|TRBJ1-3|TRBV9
ASSVDPGTGDTIY
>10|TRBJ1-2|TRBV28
AIQGSSYGYT
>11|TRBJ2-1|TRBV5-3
ARSPDRGNEQF
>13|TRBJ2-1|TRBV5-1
ASSDQGAVYNEQF
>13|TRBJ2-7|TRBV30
AWNPRADRRGEQY
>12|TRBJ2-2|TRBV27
ASSRTGGIGELF
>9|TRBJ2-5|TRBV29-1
SAGVQETQY
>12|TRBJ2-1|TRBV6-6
ASSYGAGAQEQF
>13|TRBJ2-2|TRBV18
ASSRLGANTGELF
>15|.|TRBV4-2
ASSQEGPTEPTYEQY
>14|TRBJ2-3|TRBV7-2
ASSLARGRTTDTQY
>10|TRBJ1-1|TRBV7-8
ASSFRHFEAF
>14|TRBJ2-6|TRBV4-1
ASSQDFSSGANVLT
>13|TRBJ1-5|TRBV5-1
ASSLSGYSNQPQH
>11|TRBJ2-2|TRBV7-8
ASSLVFTGELF
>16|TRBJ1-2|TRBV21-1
ASSKGWAHRTVRGGYT
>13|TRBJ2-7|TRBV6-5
ASSRQGVPLYEQY
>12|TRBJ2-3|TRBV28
ASSSLGGTDTQY
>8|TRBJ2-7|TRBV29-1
SVGRDEQY